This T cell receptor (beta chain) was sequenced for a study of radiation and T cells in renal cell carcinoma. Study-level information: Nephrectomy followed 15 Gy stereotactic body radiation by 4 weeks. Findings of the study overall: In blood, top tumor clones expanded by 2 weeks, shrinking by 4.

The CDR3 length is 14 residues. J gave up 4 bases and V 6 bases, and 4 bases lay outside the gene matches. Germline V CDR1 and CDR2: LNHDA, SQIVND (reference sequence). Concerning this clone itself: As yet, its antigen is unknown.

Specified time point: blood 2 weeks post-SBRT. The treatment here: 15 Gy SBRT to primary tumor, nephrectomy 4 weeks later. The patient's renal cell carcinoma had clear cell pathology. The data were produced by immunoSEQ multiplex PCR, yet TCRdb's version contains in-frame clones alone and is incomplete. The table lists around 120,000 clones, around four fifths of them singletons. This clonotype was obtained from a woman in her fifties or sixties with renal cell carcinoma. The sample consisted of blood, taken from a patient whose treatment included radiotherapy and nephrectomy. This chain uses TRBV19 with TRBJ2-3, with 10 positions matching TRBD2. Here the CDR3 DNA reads TGTGCCAGTAGCGGAGCGGGGGGGCCAGATACGCAGTATTTT. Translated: CASSGAGGPDTQYF. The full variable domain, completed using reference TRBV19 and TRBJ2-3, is DGGITQSPKYLFRKEGQNVTLSCEQNLNHDAMYWYRQDPGQGLRLIYYSQIVNDFQKGDIAEGYSVSREKKESFPLTVTSAQKNPTAFYLCASSGAGGPDTQYFGPGTRLTVL.